The next 3 T cell receptor beta chains were all read from a single sample in a study of blood T cell repertoires in COVID-19. Data came from immunoSEQ multiplex PCR; TCRdb stores just in-frame clones and leaves some out. The sample contains tens of thousands of clones, more than 90% of which appear only once. Specimen: peripheral blood. Source of these receptors: a human donor with active COVID-19. The donor label of this sample is uncertain.

The chain uses TRBV5-8 and TRBJ1-5, with a possible D match to TRBD1 (5 bases). The germline CDR1 and CDR2 sequences are SGHTS and YDEGEE. Trimming removed 4 bases at V and 0 bases at J, with 17 bases between. The CDR3 contains 17 residues. The CDR3 coding sequence is TGTGCCAGCAGCAAATTTCACAGGAGCCTTAGCAATCAGCCCCAGCATTTT. It codes for CASSKFHRSLSNQPQHF.

V gene TRBV29-1 combines with J gene TRBJ2-7; D remains unclear. The V and J ends lost 4 bases and 4 bases respectively, with 14 bases between them. Germline V gene lookup returns CDR1 SQVTM and CDR2 ANQGSEA. This CDR3 is 13 amino acids long. Written as DNA, the CDR3 is TGCAGCGTTGTGGGCCTTAACTTGTACGAGCAGTACTTC. It specifies CSVVGLNLYEQYF.

This chain connects TRBV3-1 (or the pseudogene TRBV3-2) to TRBJ2-3; possible D gene TRBD2, 5 bases. The CDR3 is made up of 14 amino acids. CDR1 and CDR2 from the germline V gene are LGHDT and YNNKEL (reference sequence). The V end lost 0 bases, the J end lost 7 bases, and 11 bases lay between the germline ends. The CDR3 is CASSQDYGLHTQYF. The DNA of the CDR3 is TGTGCCAGCAGCCAAGATTATGGACTTCATACGCAGTATTTT.